These 22 T cell receptor beta chains came from one sample sequenced in a study of control samples from healthy donors and cancer patients. Repertoires were generated with immunoSEQ multiplex PCR, while TCRdb's copy carries only in-frame clones and drops some. The sample holds about 85,000 clones, about 89% seen once. Sequenced: blood. All receptors come from a woman aged 55-75 years in good health.

V gene TRBV20-1 combines with J gene TRBJ1-2, with a weak D call TRBD1 (6 bases). CDR1 and CDR2 (germline): DFQATT, SNEGSKA (reference sequence). The CDR3 is 11 residues long. V shed 5 bases and J shed 4 bases, with 8 bases lying between them. The CDR3 here is CSAQGIYGYTF. The CDR3, as DNA: TGCAGTGCTCAGGGGATCTATGGCTACACCTTC.

This clone was recorded a few times. The V gene is TRBV30, the J gene TRBJ2-3, with 7 positions matching TRBD2. Unmatched junction bases numbered 2, after V lost 2 bases and J lost 3 bases. Germline V lookup: CDR1 GTSNPN, CDR2 SVGIG (reference sequence). The CDR3 loop spans 13 amino acids. In nucleotides, the CDR3 is TGTGCCTGGAGTCCGGGACTAACAGATACGCAGTATTTT. It translates to CAWSPGLTDTQYF.

This sequence joins TRBV11-2 and TRBJ2-1, with D perhaps TRBD2 (5 bases). This CDR3 region has 16 residues. Per the germline V gene, CDR1 is SGHAT and CDR2 is FQNNGV. Trimming removed 4 bases from V and 4 bases from J, with 17 bases in between. CDR3 sequence (DNA): TGTGCCAGCAGCTCCGGACTCCGCGGAAGGTACAATGAGCAGTTCTTC. Residues: CASSSGLRGRYNEQFF. Filled out from reference TRBV11-2 and TRBJ2-1, the complete variable domain reads EAGVAQSPRYKIIEKRQSVAFWCNPISGHATLYWYQQILGQGPKLLIQFQNNGVVDDSQLPKDRFSAERLKGVDSTLKIQPAKLEDSAVYLCASSSGLRGRYNEQFFGPGTRLTVL.

This clone appeared once. This chain links TRBV5-8 with TRBJ2-3; weak D call: TRBD2 (5 bases). The V gene's germline CDR1 is SGHTS and CDR2 YDEGEE. The germline V and J ends were trimmed by 1 base and 5 bases, with 8 bases remaining between them. The CDR3 sequence is 13 residues long. For the CDR3, the DNA is TGTGCCAGCAGCTTGTTAAGCGGAGATACGCAGTATTTT. This gives the protein CASSLLSGDTQYF.

The rearrangement links TRBV24-1 to TRBJ2-1; the match to TRBD1 covers 7 bases. Germline V gene sequence: CDR1 KGHDR, CDR2 SFDVKD. The CDR3 spans 15 residues. Germline trimming cut 3 bases from V and 5 bases from J; bases unmatched to any gene: 6. The CDR3 sequence: CATSDPRTGDNEQFF. The CDR3 nucleotides are TGTGCCACCAGTGATCCAAGGACAGGTGACAATGAGCAGTTCTTC.

In regard to this clone: At the DNA level, this CDR3 is encoded by other sequences in the same sample as well. V gene TRBV9 combines with J gene TRBJ2-1; no firm D call. V lost 4 bases to trimming and J lost 0 bases, with 11 bases between them. CDR1 SGDLS and CDR2 YYNGEE come from the germline V gene. The CDR3 spans 15 residues. Here the CDR3 DNA reads TGTGCCAGCAGCCCCCGAGACCGCTCCTACAATGAGCAGTTCTTC. Translated, it gives CASSPRDRSYNEQFF.

The chain has TRBV11-3 and TRBJ2-2, with D maybe TRBD1 (5 bases). This CDR3 is built from 13 residues. The V gene lost 1 base and the J gene lost 8 bases, with 8 bases spanning the gap. Germline V CDR1 and CDR2: SGHNT, YENEEA. CDR3 region: CASSLGQSGELFF. Written as DNA, the CDR3 is TGTGCCAGCAGCTTAGGACAGTCTGGGGAGCTGTTTTTT. Looking up the rest from reference TRBV11-3 and TRBJ2-2 gives the full variable domain: EAGVVQSPRYKIIEKKQPVAFWCNPISGHNTLYWYLQNLGQGPELLIRYENEEAVDDSQLPKDRFSAERLKGVDSTLKIQPAELGDSAVYLCASSLGQSGELFFGEGSRLTVL.

The CDR3 reads CASIVGDANEKLFF. CDR3 nucleotide sequence: TGTGCCAGCATAGTGGGGGATGCTAATGAAAAACTGTTTTTT. The rearrangement links TRBV6-6 to TRBJ1-4, with D perhaps matching TRBD1 (5 bases). Trimming cost V 7 bases and J 3 bases, with 12 bases left between them. The CDR3 length is 14 residues. Germline CDR1 MNHNY, CDR2 SVGAGI (reference sequence).

V and J are TRBV28 and TRBJ2-3, with TRBD2 identical over 10 bases. V lost 4 bases and J lost 1; bases outside the gene matches: 11. Per the germline V gene, CDR1 is MDHEN and CDR2 is SYDVKM. The CDR3 is 18 amino acids. CDR3 protein: CASSSPFASGGRTDTQYF. The CDR3 region has the DNA TGTGCCAGCAGTTCCCCCTTTGCTAGCGGGGGCCGCACAGATACGCAGTATTTT.

This chain links TRBV2 with TRBJ2-2, with 13 nucleotides matching TRBD2. Germline V gene sequence: CDR1 SNHLY, CDR2 FYNNEI. The CDR3 runs 19 residues. V lost 4 bases, J lost 1 base, and 9 bases stayed unmatched. Here the CDR3 reads CASSGTLWTSGGNTGELFF. The CDR3 DNA is TGTGCCAGCAGTGGAACCCTTTGGACTAGCGGGGGGAACACCGGGGAGCTGTTTTTT.

V gene TRBV28 combines with J gene TRBJ1-2, with 8 bases fitting TRBD1. Losses at the gene ends were 6 bases for V and 6 bases for J; bases not matched to a gene: 3. The germline V gene encodes CDR1 MDHEN and CDR2 SYDVKM. There are 12 residues in the CDR3. The DNA for the CDR3 is TGTGCCAGCAGATCACAGGGGGATGGCTACACCTTC. Translating it yields CASRSQGDGYTF.

This rearrangement joins TRBV29-1 to TRBJ2-2; a possible D gene is TRBD1 (6 bases). The CDR3 loop spans 14 amino acids. Germline CDR1 and CDR2: SQVTM and ANQGSEA. Trimming removed 5 bases at V and 1 base at J, with 11 bases between. CDR3 region: CSVSGQMNTGELFF. As DNA, the CDR3 is TGCAGCGTTTCCGGACAGATGAACACCGGGGAGCTGTTTTTT.

V and J are TRBV14 and TRBJ1-1; weak D call: TRBD1 (5 bases). The V end lost 0 bases, the J end lost 0 bases, and 14 bases lay between the germline ends. The CDR3 is 17 amino acids. Germline V CDR1 and CDR2: SGHDN, FVKESK. The chain's CDR3 is CASSQDSRDYLNTEAFF. CDR3 nucleotide sequence: TGTGCCAGCAGCCAAGATTCCAGGGACTACCTGAACACTGAAGCTTTCTTT.

The chain recombines TRBV6-5 with TRBJ2-3; 9 bases map to TRBD2. This CDR3 is built from 15 residues. J gave up 3 bases and V 4 bases, and 5 bases lay outside the gene matches. Germline V gene lookup returns CDR1 MNHEY and CDR2 SVGAGI. DNA for the CDR3: TGTGCCAGCAGTTCCGCGGGGGGGCCGACAGATACGCAGTATTTT. Its protein product is CASSSAGGPTDTQYF.

This clone was seen a single time. The rearrangement joins TRBV19 to TRBJ1-1; D is unclear. V was cut by 5 bases and J by 5 bases, with 18 bases left in between. The germline gives CDR1 LNHDA, CDR2 SQIVND (reference sequence). The length of the CDR3 is 15 residues. The CDR3: CASSPQDSLGTEAFF. For the CDR3, the DNA is TGTGCCAGTAGTCCCCAGGACTCCTTGGGGACTGAAGCTTTCTTT.

V is TRBV5-1 and J is TRBJ1-1; TRBD1 aligns across 8 bases. The V gene's germline CDR1 is SGHRS and CDR2 YFSETQ. Unmatched junction bases numbered 14, after V lost 2 bases and J lost 2 bases. This CDR3 comprises 18 residues. The CDR3 loop reads CASSFRGDRPRINTEAFF. The CDR3 DNA reads TGCGCCAGCAGCTTTCGGGGGGACAGGCCCCGCATCAACACTGAAGCTTTCTTT.

This clone has a single count. This sequence joins TRBV6-5 and TRBJ2-1; 12 nucleotides match TRBD2. Looked up from germline, CDR1 is MNHEY and CDR2 is SVGAGI. Unmatched junction bases numbered 4, after V lost 5 bases and J lost 5 bases. This CDR3 is built from 15 residues. Written as DNA, the CDR3 is TGTGCCAGCAGTCCCCGGACTAGCGGGAACAATGAGCAGTTCTTC. It yields the protein CASSPRTSGNNEQFF.

The chain carries TRBV4-1 and TRBJ2-1; TRBD2 matches 7 bases. CDR1 and CDR2 from the germline V gene are MGHRA and YSYEKL. Trimming cost V 2 bases and J 5 bases; bases outside gene matches: 12. The CDR3 sequence is 17 residues long. DNA of the CDR3: TGCGCCAGCAGCCAAAACCCCGGGACTAAGAGAAACAATGAGCAGTTCTTC. This gives the protein CASSQNPGTKRNNEQFF.

This clone showed up just once. The rearrangement uses TRBV4-1 and TRBJ1-2, with a tentative D call TRBD1 (5 bases). This CDR3 region has 19 residues. V was clipped by 0 bases and J by 2 bases, with 22 bases between them. The germline V gene has CDR1 MGHRA and CDR2 YSYEKL. The CDR3 sequence is CASSQERRQGFFQNYGYTF. The CDR3 region has the DNA TGCGCCAGCAGCCAAGAAAGGCGGCAGGGTTTCTTCCAGAACTATGGCTACACCTTC.

The chain has TRBV11-3 and TRBJ2-2, with no clear D. V was cut by 10 bases and J by 1 base, with 10 bases left in between. Per germline, CDR1 SGHNT and CDR2 YENEEA. This CDR3 has 13 residues. The CDR3 bases are TGTGCCACCACGACGGGGAACACCGGGGAGCTGTTTTTT. It yields the protein CATTTGNTGELFF.

The chain recombines TRBV2 with TRBJ2-7, with unresolved D. The V end was cut by 4 bases, the J end by 6 bases, with 13 bases between. The CDR3 contains 13 residues. Per the germline V gene, CDR1 is SNHLY and CDR2 is FYNNEI. In DNA form, the CDR3 reads TGTGCCAGCAGTGTTGAAAGAACACGCGAGCAGTACTTC. Residues: CASSVERTREQYF. Filled out from reference TRBV2 and TRBJ2-7, the complete variable domain reads EPEVTQTPSHQVTQMGQEVILRCVPISNHLYFYWYRQILGQKVEFLVSFYNNEISEKSEIFDDQFSVERPDGSNFTLKIRSTKLEDSAMYFCASSVERTREQYFGPGTRLTVT.

Details on this clone: At the DNA level, this CDR3 is encoded by other sequences in the same sample as well. The CDR3 region is CASTRGMNTEAFF. In DNA form, the CDR3 reads TGTGCGTCGACCAGGGGGATGAACACTGAAGCTTTCTTT. The genes are TRBV30 and TRBJ1-1; 7 nucleotides match TRBD1. The CDR3 loop spans 13 amino acids. Germline loops: CDR1 GTSNPN, CDR2 SVGIG (reference sequence).